These 4 T cell receptor beta chains were sequenced from one sample in a study of CXCR3-negative and CXCR3-positive naive CD8 T cells. cDNA libraries for TRB were generated by 5' RACE incorporating UMI labels. After re-calling the 5' RACE reads, TCRdb lists one entry per CDR3 protein, DNA absent. This sample's table reports around 140,000 distinct CDR3 sequences. No antigen has been assigned to these receptors. Whole-study findings and limits: A higher hydrophobicity marked the TRB CDR3s of CXCR3-positive naive cells versus CXCR3-negative naive cells.

Material: naive CXCR3+ CD8+ T cells from blood. Subset here: CD45RO-CCR7+CD27+CD95- naive CD8+ T cells expressing CXCR3 (TNR3+). These receptors all come from a human donor in good health. Some clones in this sample may be carry-over from other donors' samples.

J is TRBJ2-1 and V is TRBV29-1. This CDR3 contains 13 residues. CDR1 SQVTM and CDR2 ANQGSEA come from the germline V gene. The CDR3 is CSARLVDSNEQFF.

The chain joins TRBV5-1 to TRBJ2-7; lacking DNA, the TRBD1 call made by TCRdb goes unchecked. CDR1 and CDR2 (germline): SGHRS, YFSETQ. The CDR3 covers 13 residues. The CDR3 loop is CASSFQGADEQYF.

The chain has TRBV7-9 and TRBJ2-3; the D call of TRBD1 rests on TCRdb alone, since no DNA is present to check it. Germline V gives CDR1 SEHNR, CDR2 FQNEAQ (reference sequence). This CDR3 comprises 13 residues. This chain's CDR3 is CASSPRDADTQYF. Full variable domain (rest looked up from reference TRBV7-9 and TRBJ2-3): DTGVSQNPRHKITKRGQNVTFRCDPISEHNRLYWYRQTLGQGPEFLTYFQNEAQLEKSRLLSDRFSAERPKGSFSTLEIQRTEQGDSAMYLCASSPRDADTQYFGPGTRLTVL.

The chain recombines TRBV7-3 with TRBJ2-1. The CDR3 covers 15 residues. Per germline, CDR1 SGHTA and CDR2 FQGTGA. CDR3 sequence reads: CASSFSSSRYNEQFF.